This T cell receptor beta chain appears in the sequencing data of a study of shared clonotypes between healthy human individuals. In the study overall: With ages of 18 to 49, the donors were two women and a few men.

CDR3 size: 21 residues. The germline V and J ends were trimmed by 0 bases and 0 bases, with 27 bases remaining between them. The germline gives CDR1 SGDLS, CDR2 YYNGEE. This clone appeared a single time. CD45RO negativity and positive selection for CCR7 defined naive CD8 cells, a population that excluded terminally differentiated effector memory CD45RA+ cells. Across several immunoSEQ plates, the genomic DNA of each subset was split evenly. Here immunoSEQ multiplex PCR was the method, and the copy in TCRdb shows in-frame clones only, minus some. The sample contains over 2 million clones, approximately 94% of which appear only once.

The TCR comes from a man younger than 35 in good health. Input material: naive CD8+ T cells sorted from blood. The gene calls are TRBV9 and TRBJ1-2, with a weak D call TRBD1 (6 bases). This CDR3 is CASSVATDPQTGPITNYGYTF. DNA of the CDR3: TGTGCCAGCAGCGTAGCCACCGACCCTCAGACAGGCCCAATCACTAACTATGGCTACACCTTC.